A single sample is the source of the 7 T cell receptor beta chains below, sequenced in a study of molecular identifiers for immune sequencing clone quantification. In TCRdb, the PCR reads were re-called with MiXCR into one record per CDR3 protein. The sample has 80,000 to 100,000 distinct CDR3 sequences, roughly 24% seen once. Sequenced input: naive CD8+ T cells from blood, with Jurkat cell RNA spiked in. Stated subset: FACS-sorted CD8+CD4-CCR7+CD45RA+ naive T cells. The receptors derive from a human donor in good health. Some libraries in this study had Jurkat cell RNA spiked in.

This clonotype has a count of ten or more. J is TRBJ1-1 and V is TRBV6-6; no clear D gene. The CDR3 contains 11 residues. Trimming shortened V by 5 bases and J by 2 bases, and 3 bases separated the two germline ends. From germline, CDR1 is MNHNY and CDR2 SVGAGI (reference sequence). For the CDR3, the DNA is TGTGCCAGCAGTGGCAACACTGAAGCTTTCTTT. It is translated as CASSGNTEAFF.

Comments on this clonotype: Possible read error: a much larger clone is one base away. This chain connects TRBV11-3 to TRBJ2-7; D not certain. Germline V CDR1 and CDR2: SGHNT, YENEEA. This CDR3 is 13 amino acids long. Here the CDR3 DNA reads TGTGCCAGCAGCTTAGGCACGTCCTACGCGCAGTACTTC. This codes for CASSLGTSYAQYF.

The table lists this clonotype with many counts. This chain uses TRBV9 with TRBJ1-1, with a possible D match to TRBD1 (5 bases). This CDR3 is built from 14 residues. Germline CDR1 reads SGDLS; CDR2 reads YYNGEE. Trimming took off 4 bases at V and 6 bases at J, with 16 bases between the two ends. CDR3 nucleotides: TGTGCCAGCAGCTCCGGAGGGGCTAGTCCTGAAGCTTTCTTT. Its protein is CASSSGGASPEAFF.

As regards this clonotype: A much larger clonotype is one base distant, so this may be a read error. This chain joins TRBV6-1 and TRBJ2-1; D is ambiguous. Per the germline V gene, CDR1 is MNHNS and CDR2 is SASEGT. This CDR3 has 14 residues. The CDR3, as DNA: TGTGCCGGCAGAGTGGTCCGAGGTGAGAATGAGCAGTTCTTC. Its protein is CAGRVVRGENEQFF.

This clonotype was recorded many times. This sequence joins TRBV6-2 or TRBV6-3 and TRBJ2-3, with TRBD2 identical over 7 bases. The CDR3 has 15 residues. Losses at the gene ends were 2 bases for V and 11 bases for J; bases not matched to a gene: 13. Germline assignment: CDR1 MNHEY and CDR2 SVGEGT. The CDR3 DNA sequence: TGTGCCAGCAGTTACGGGGCGACTAGCAGGGTGGAGCAGTATTTT. Protein sequence: CASSYGATSRVEQYF.

This clonotype was counted many times. J is TRBJ1-5 and V is TRBV28, with no clear D. The CDR3 totals 15 residues. V dropped 5 bases and J dropped 3 bases, with 14 bases sitting between them. Germline assignment: CDR1 MDHEN and CDR2 SYDVKM. The CDR3 DNA reads TGTGCCAGCAGTCCCCTCCGGCAGGACAATCAGCCCCAGCATTTT. Translating it yields CASSPLRQDNQPQHF. The variable domain in full, with the rest retrieved from reference TRBV28 and TRBJ1-5, is DVKVTQSSRYLVKRTGEKVFLECVQDMDHENMFWYRQDPGLGLRLIYFSYDVKMKEKGDIPEGYSVSREKKERFSLILESASTNQTSMYLCASSPLRQDNQPQHFGDGTRLSIL.

Regarding this clonotype: This CDR3 is missing its conserved last phenylalanine or tryptophan, likely due to a read error. The V gene is TRBV9, the J gene TRBJ1-4; 8 bases are a match to TRBD1. The CDR3 is made up of 15 amino acids. Germline lookup yields CDR1 SGDLS and CDR2 YYNGEE. Losses at the gene ends were 4 bases for V and 8 bases for J; bases not matched to a gene: 10. Here the CDR3 reads CASSFMTGESEKLFS. CDR3 sequence (DNA): TGTGCCAGCAGCTTCATGACAGGGGAGTCAGAAAAACTGTTTTCT.